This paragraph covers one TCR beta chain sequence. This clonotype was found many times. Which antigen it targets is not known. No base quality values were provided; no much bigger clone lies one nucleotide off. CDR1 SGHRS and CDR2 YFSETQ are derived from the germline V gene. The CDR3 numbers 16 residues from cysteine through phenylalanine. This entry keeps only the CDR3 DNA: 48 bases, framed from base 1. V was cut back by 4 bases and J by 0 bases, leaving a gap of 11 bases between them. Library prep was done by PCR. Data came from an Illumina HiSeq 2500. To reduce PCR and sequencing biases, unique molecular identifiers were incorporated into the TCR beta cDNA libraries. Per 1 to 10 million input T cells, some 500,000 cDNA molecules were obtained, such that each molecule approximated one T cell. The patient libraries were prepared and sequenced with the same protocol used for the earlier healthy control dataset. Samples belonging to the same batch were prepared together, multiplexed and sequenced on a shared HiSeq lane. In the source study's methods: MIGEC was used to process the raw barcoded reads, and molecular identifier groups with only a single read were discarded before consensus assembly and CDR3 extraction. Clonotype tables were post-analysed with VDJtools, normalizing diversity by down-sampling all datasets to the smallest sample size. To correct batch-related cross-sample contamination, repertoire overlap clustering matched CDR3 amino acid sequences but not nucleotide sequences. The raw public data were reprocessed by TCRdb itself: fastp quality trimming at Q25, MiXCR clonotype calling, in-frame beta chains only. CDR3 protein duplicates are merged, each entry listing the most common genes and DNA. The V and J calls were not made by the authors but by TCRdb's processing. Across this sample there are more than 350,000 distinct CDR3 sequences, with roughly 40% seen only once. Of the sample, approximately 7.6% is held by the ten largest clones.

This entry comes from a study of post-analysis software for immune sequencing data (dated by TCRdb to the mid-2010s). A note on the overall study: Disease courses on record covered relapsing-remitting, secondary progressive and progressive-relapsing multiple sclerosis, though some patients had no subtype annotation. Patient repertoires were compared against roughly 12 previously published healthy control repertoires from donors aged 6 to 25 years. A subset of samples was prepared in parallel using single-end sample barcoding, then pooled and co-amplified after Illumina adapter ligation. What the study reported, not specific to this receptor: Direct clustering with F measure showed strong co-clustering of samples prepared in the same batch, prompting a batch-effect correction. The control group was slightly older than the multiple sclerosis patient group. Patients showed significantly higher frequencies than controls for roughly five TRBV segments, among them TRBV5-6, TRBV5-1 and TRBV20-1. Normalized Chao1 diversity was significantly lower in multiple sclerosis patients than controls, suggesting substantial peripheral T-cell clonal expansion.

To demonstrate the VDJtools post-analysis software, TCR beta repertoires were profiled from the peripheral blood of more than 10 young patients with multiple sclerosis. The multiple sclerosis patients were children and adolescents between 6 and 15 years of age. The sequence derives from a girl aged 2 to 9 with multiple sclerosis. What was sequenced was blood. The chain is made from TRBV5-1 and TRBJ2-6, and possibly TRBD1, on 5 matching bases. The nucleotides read TGCGCCAGCAGCGGCACAGGATTCTCTGGGGCCAACGTCCTGACTTTC. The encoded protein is CASSGTGFSGANVLTF.